Below, 24 T cell receptor beta chains from the same sample are listed, as sequenced in a study of chemoradiotherapy in HPV16-positive cancers. Sequencing was performed with immunoSEQ multiplex PCR; in TCRdb, only in-frame clones are kept and a portion is missing. The data contain about 53,000 clones, around nine tenths of them seen just once; the ten biggest clones take up roughly 3.5%. This material consisted of blood, taken from a patient who underwent chemoradiotherapy. The receptor source for this set is a human donor with HPV-associated anogenital cancer.

This clone is a singleton in its sample. This chain uses TRBV19 with TRBJ2-5; 7 positions agree with TRBD1. Germline CDR1 is LNHDA and CDR2 is SQIVND (reference sequence). The CDR3 consists of 14 residues. Unmatched junction bases numbered 5, after V lost 3 bases and J lost 4 bases. The CDR3 here is CASSIGAGGETQYF. The CDR3, as DNA: TGTGCCAGTAGTATCGGGGCAGGGGGAGAGACCCAGTACTTC.

The rearrangement joins TRBV6-5 to TRBJ2-2; 7 nucleotides agree with TRBD2. Germline loops: CDR1 MNHEY, CDR2 SVGAGI. V was clipped by 3 bases and J by 5 bases; unmatched bases: 6. CDR3 size: 15 residues. CDR3 DNA: TGTGCCAGCAGTTATGGAGCGGGGCCAACCGGGGAGCTGTTTTTT. Translation: CASSYGAGPTGELFF.

The chain is built from TRBV4-3 and TRBJ2-1, with D tentatively TRBD1 (6 bases). Trimming removed 2 bases at V and 4 bases at J, with 15 bases between. The CDR3 totals 16 residues. Germline CDR1 and CDR2: LGHNA and YSLEER. The CDR3 nucleotides are TGCGCCAGCAGCCAAATACTGGACAGAAGTTACAATGAGCAGTTCTTC. It translates to CASSQILDRSYNEQFF.

The chain carries TRBV6-6 and TRBJ2-7, with D possibly matching TRBD1 (6 bases). Trimming pared 4 bases from V and 7 bases from J, leaving 14 bases between. Germline CDR1 reads MNHNY; CDR2 reads SVGAGI (reference sequence). The CDR3 loop spans 13 amino acids. CDR3 sequence: CASSLSGAGEQYF. CDR3 nucleotide sequence: TGTGCCAGCAGTTTGTCAGGGGCCGGGGAGCAGTACTTC.

The V call is TRBV6-5, the J call TRBJ1-1, with 8 bases aligning to TRBD1. The germline V gene has CDR1 MNHEY and CDR2 SVGAGI. After removal of 7 bases from V and 6 bases from J, the junction contained 10 bases not matched to a gene. The CDR3 loop spans 14 amino acids. The CDR3 DNA is TGTGCCAGCACACCGGCTCAGGGGGCCGCTGAAGCTTTCTTT. The encoded protein is CASTPAQGAAEAFF.

This chain joins TRBV5-1 and TRBJ1-1; D perhaps matches TRBD1 (6 bases). V lost 4 bases and J 0 bases, leaving 22 bases between the germline ends. The length of the CDR3 is 18 residues. The germline gives CDR1 SGHRS, CDR2 YFSETQ. The CDR3 region is CASSPSQGPRGMNTEAFF. The CDR3 coding sequence is TGCGCCAGCAGCCCATCCCAGGGGCCGAGGGGCATGAACACTGAAGCTTTCTTT.

The V gene is TRBV13, the J gene TRBJ2-3; weak D call: TRBD1 (5 bases). The CDR3 totals 18 residues. Trimming removed 2 bases from V and 0 bases from J, with 18 bases in between. The germline V gene has CDR1 PRHDT and CDR2 FYEKMQ (reference sequence). The CDR3 sequence is CASSLSGWGGGSTDTQYF. The CDR3 nucleotides read TGTGCCAGCAGCTTATCGGGTTGGGGCGGCGGTAGCACAGATACGCAGTATTTT.

With respect to this clone: One junction end disagrees with the germline gene, perhaps due to a read error. The V gene is TRBV11-2, the J gene TRBJ2-7; 12 bases are shared with TRBD2. Germline CDR1 and CDR2: SGHAT and FQNNGV. The CDR3 totals 15 residues. This CDR3 is CASSSGLAGSYQQYF. The CDR3 nucleotides read TGTGCCAGCAGCTCAGGACTAGCGGGGTCCTACCAGCAGTACTTC. The full variable domain, with the rest looked up from reference TRBV11-2 and TRBJ2-7, is EAGVAQSPRYKIIEKRQSVAFWCNPISGHATLYWYQQILGQGPKLLIQFQNNGVVDDSQLPKDRFSAERLKGVDSTLKIQPAKLEDSAVYLCASSSGLAGSYQQYFGPGTRLTVT.

This chain connects TRBV11-2 to TRBJ2-4; TRBD1 matches at 7 bases. This CDR3 is built from 17 residues. With 1 base clipped from V and 9 bases from J, the junction kept 15 bases outside the gene matches. Germline CDR1 reads SGHAT; CDR2 reads FQNNGV. The CDR3, as DNA: TGTGCCAGCAGCTTAGTTCCCCATCCCAACAGGGACAGCATTCAGTACTTC. Its translation: CASSLVPHPNRDSIQYF. The full variable domain, with the rest looked up from reference TRBV11-2 and TRBJ2-4, is EAGVAQSPRYKIIEKRQSVAFWCNPISGHATLYWYQQILGQGPKLLIQFQNNGVVDDSQLPKDRFSAERLKGVDSTLKIQPAKLEDSAVYLCASSLVPHPNRDSIQYFGAGTRLSVL.

The chain employs TRBV4-1 and TRBJ2-1, with 9 bases fitting TRBD2. CDR1 is MGHRA, CDR2 YSYEKL, per germline. V shed 0 bases and J 8 bases; nucleotides not matched to a gene: 11. CDR3 length: 17 residues. CDR3 sequence reads: CASSQEGGLAGRDEQFF. The CDR3 coding sequence is TGCGCCAGCAGCCAAGAGGGGGGGCTAGCGGGAAGAGATGAGCAGTTCTTC.

This chain uses TRBV11-2 with TRBJ1-1; D not certain. The germline V and J ends were trimmed by 0 bases and 0 bases, with 8 bases remaining between them. CDR1 and CDR2 (germline): SGHAT, FQNNGV. The CDR3 contains 15 residues. This chain's CDR3 is CASSLDGLLNTEAFF. In DNA, the CDR3 is TGTGCCAGCAGCTTAGATGGACTCTTGAACACTGAAGCTTTCTTT.

This clone was observed a handful of times. This chain uses TRBV11-2 with TRBJ2-1, with 7 bases aligning to TRBD1. The V gene end was trimmed by 3 bases and the J gene end by 9 bases; junction bases not matched to a gene: 5. Germline V gives CDR1 SGHAT, CDR2 FQNNGV. This CDR3 spans 13 amino acids. CDR3: CASSFGQAGEQFF. CDR3 DNA: TGTGCCAGCAGCTTCGGACAGGCCGGTGAGCAGTTCTTC.

This clone was detected only once. CDR3 nucleotide sequence: TGTGCCAGCAGCCTTCGGACTAGCGGGGGTAGCTCCTACAATGAGCAGTTCTTC. This encodes CASSLRTSGGSSYNEQFF. The V call is TRBV9, the J call TRBJ2-1; 13 bases line up with TRBD2. V was pared by 4 bases and J by 0 bases, with 7 bases of the junction left unmatched. The germline CDR1 and CDR2 sequences are SGDLS and YYNGEE. The CDR3 consists of 18 residues. The full variable domain, in which reference TRBV9 and TRBJ2-1 provide the parts outside the CDR3, is DSGVTQTPKHLITATGQRVTLRCSPRSGDLSVYWYQQSLDQGLQFLIQYYNGEERAKGNILERFSAQQFPDLHSELNLSSLELGDSALYFCASSLRTSGGSSYNEQFFGPGTRLTVL.

The CDR3 sequence is CASSQERVTNVLTF. The DNA of the CDR3 is TGTGCCAGCAGCCAAGAGAGGGTAACCAACGTCCTGACTTTC. V usage is TRBV4-2 and J usage is TRBJ2-6, with D perhaps TRBD2 (5 bases). Germline CDR1 reads LGHNA; CDR2 reads YNFKEQ. V dropped 0 bases and J dropped 8 bases, with 8 bases sitting between them. The CDR3 runs 14 residues.

The chain has TRBV4-3 and TRBJ2-1; 10 nucleotides match TRBD2. CDR1 and CDR2 from the germline V gene are LGHNA and YSLEER. V was clipped by 1 base and J by 8 bases; unmatched bases: 11. The CDR3 has 17 amino acids. CDR3 in amino acids: CASSQGITSGDSDEQFF. In DNA form, the CDR3 reads TGCGCCAGCAGCCAAGGTATCACTAGCGGGGACTCGGATGAGCAGTTCTTC.

The DNA of the CDR3 is TGTGCCAGCAGCCAATGGGCAGGACAGGGAAGGATCCAAGAGACCCAGTACTTC. This codes for CASSQWAGQGRIQETQYF. The chain uses TRBV7-2 and TRBJ2-5; 8 positions match TRBD1. Germline CDR1 reads SGHTA; CDR2 reads FQGNSA. CDR3 length: 18 residues. Trimming at V came to 5 bases and at J to 1 base, leaving 15 bases not matched to a gene.

This clone was recorded once. The chain recombines TRBV5-1 with TRBJ1-1; the D gene is possibly TRBD1 (5 bases). V was trimmed by 3 bases and J by 4 bases, leaving 16 bases between them. This CDR3 spans 15 amino acids. The germline V gene encodes CDR1 SGHRS and CDR2 YFSETQ. DNA of the CDR3: TGCGCCAGCAGCTGGGACCAGGGCATGATCACTGAAGCTTTCTTT. Its translation is CASSWDQGMITEAFF.

This clone came up a few times. This chain links TRBV28 with TRBJ1-3, with a weak D call TRBD1 (6 bases). Trimming removed 6 bases from V and 4 bases from J, with 19 bases in between. CDR1 and CDR2 from the germline V gene are MDHEN and SYDVKM. This CDR3 comprises 16 residues. The CDR3 DNA reads TGTGCCAGCAGAACCCCTGCGACAGGCAAAGGAAACACCATATATTTT. This codes for CASRTPATGKGNTIYF.

This chain uses TRBV7-6 with TRBJ1-1; no clear D gene. Germline V gene data show CDR1 as SGHVS and CDR2 as FNYEAQ. V lost 5 bases, J lost 0 bases, and 10 bases lay in between. This CDR3 region has 14 residues. The CDR3 sequence: CASSPTVLNTEAFF. CDR3 DNA: TGTGCCAGCAGCCCGACGGTCTTGAACACTGAAGCTTTCTTT.

The rearrangement joins TRBV7-2 to TRBJ2-1; D uncertain. The CDR3 has 14 amino acids. Germline lookup yields CDR1 SGHTA and CDR2 FQGNSA. Trimming shortened V by 3 bases and J by 0 bases, and 6 bases separated the two germline ends. The CDR3 nucleotides read TGTGCCAGCAGCTTTAGTAGCTCCTACAATGAGCAGTTCTTC. Amino acids: CASSFSSSYNEQFF.

The chain uses TRBV4-1 and TRBJ2-3; possibly TRBD1 for D (6 bases). Trimming took 0 bases from V and 3 from J, leaving 16 bases between them. There are 17 residues in the CDR3. Germline CDR1 and CDR2: MGHRA and YSYEKL. The CDR3 reads CASSQDLGTFRTDTQYF. The CDR3 DNA reads TGCGCCAGCAGCCAAGATCTGGGGACATTTCGAACAGATACGCAGTATTTT.

For the CDR3, the DNA is TGTGCCAGCAGCTTTGGACAGCTTAATTCACCCCTCCACTTT. Translation gives CASSFGQLNSPLHF. The chain has TRBV7-9 and TRBJ1-6; D is possibly TRBD1 (6 bases). Trimming removed 3 bases from V and 6 bases from J, with 9 bases in between. CDR3 length equals 14 residues. Germline CDR1 reads SEHNR; CDR2 reads FQNEAQ (reference sequence).

This chain uses TRBV29-1 with TRBJ1-2; D uncertain. Germline V gene lookup returns CDR1 SQVTM and CDR2 ANQGSEA. Trimming cost V 0 bases and J 8 bases, with 7 bases left between them. The CDR3 has 11 residues. The CDR3 protein is CSVEETRGYTF. The CDR3 DNA follows: TGCAGCGTTGAAGAAACCCGGGGCTACACCTTC. The whole variable domain, remainder taken from reference TRBV29-1 and TRBJ1-2, is SAVISQKPSRDICQRGTSLTIQCQVDSQVTMMFWYRQQPGQSLTLIATANQGSEATYESGFVIDKFPISRPNLTFSTLTVSNMSPEDSSIYLCSVEETRGYTFGSGTRLTVV.

V gene TRBV5-1 combines with J gene TRBJ1-5; no firm D call. The CDR3 runs to 14 residues. Trimming left V 1 base short and J 5 bases short, with 10 bases between. Germline CDR1 is SGHRS and CDR2 is YFSETQ. The CDR3 region is CASSLRGEDQPQHF. The CDR3 nucleotides are TGCGCCAGCAGCTTGAGAGGTGAAGATCAGCCCCAGCATTTT.